This T cell receptor beta chain was identified in a study of metastatic and nonmetastatic thyroid tumors. Background on the study: Malignant thyroid and benign thyroid patients provided blood and tumor or nodule tissue whose repertoires were compared.

To note about this clone: Its antigen is unidentified.

Among the patients, none had received any treatment before thyroid surgery. Findings and caveats of the study: Malignant tumors reportedly showed significantly higher TCR beta diversity than benign nodules in both blood and tumor.

In the original workflow: Between-group CDR3 differences, defined by clinicopathological status, yielded a distant-metastasis classifier for papillary thyroid cancer. TCRdb ran MiXCR on the PCR reads. These V and J calls are TCRdb output, not the study's own analysis. Found here are around 12,000 clones, more than 35% of them singletons; the top ten hold about 16%. This clonotype was sampled from a female donor with papillary thyroid cancer or a benign thyroid nodule (not recorded which). Some clones in this sample may be carry-over from other donors' samples. What was sequenced was tumor tissue.

The CDR3 bases are TGCGCCAGCGGCGAAATACAGGGGCAGGGTGGCTACACCTTC. It translates to CASGEIQGQGGYTF. The genes are TRBV4-3 and TRBJ1-2, with TRBD1 identical over 7 bases. V lost 8 bases and J lost 7; bases outside the gene matches: 13. Germline assignment: CDR1 LGHNA and CDR2 YSLEER. The CDR3 totals 14 residues.